This TCR beta chain comes out of a study of vaccination effects on CD4 cells after COVID-19. Study-level information: Participants completed two doses of the BNT162b2 or mRNA-1273 vaccine. Overall study results and limits: Early post-infection timepoints were absent, and convalescent patients were few. Most post-vaccine spike-reactive clones in convalescents were new, not infection-derived.

Peptide-pool stimulation followed by sequencing identified expanded antigen-specific CD4+ clonotypes in the ViraFEST assay. CD4+ T cell isolation took place after less than 13 days of culture. A positive SARS-CoV-2 PCR test fell between March and December 2020. A half-volume exchange with IL-2 medium occurred on days 3 and 7. Concerning this clone: Its antigen is undetermined.

The table came from immunoSEQ multiplex PCR; TCRdb's copy has only in-frame clones and leaves some out. The data show around 49,000 clones, around 79% seen once. Sequencing was performed on CD4+ T cells from PBMCs cultured with a peptide pool, taken before COVID-19 vaccination. The TCR originated in a human donor who had a prior SARS-CoV-2 infection.

DNA for the CDR3: TGTGCCAGCAGCTGGCCTGGCTTACGAACAGATACGCAGTATTTT. This encodes CASSWPGLRTDTQYF. The chain is built from TRBV5-8 and TRBJ2-3; D gene uncertain. Germline loops: CDR1 SGHTS, CDR2 YDEGEE. CDR3 length equals 15 residues. Trimming took 3 bases from V and 3 from J, leaving 14 bases between them.